The present T cell receptor (beta chain) was sequenced within a study of TIL therapy for anti-PD-1-resistant metastatic lung cancer. Turning to the study itself: Median patient age was about 56, ranging about 35-80 years. Tumors carried a median 1.5 non-synonymous mutations per megabase.

Germline CDR1 and CDR2: WNHNN and SYGVQD (reference sequence). CDR3 length: 15 amino acids. The V and J ends lost 3 bases and 5 bases respectively, with 13 bases between them. Sequencing used immunoSEQ v3. Sequencing depth was about 2 million read pairs for survey level, about 5-6.5 million for deep. Method: immunoSEQ multiplex PCR; TCRdb's copy keeps in-frame clones and lacks some. The sample holds roughly 11,000 clones, over 70% seen once. Indicated time point: pre-treatment sample, taken before nivolumab and TIL therapy. Enrollment ran from late 2017 to early 2020. The genes are TRBV10-1 and TRBJ2-2, with TRBD1 as a possible D gene (5 bases). The origin of this receptor is a person aged 25 to 80 with non-small cell lung cancer. Sequencing used blood, obtained at baseline. The CDR3 protein is CASSDLARETGELFF. In DNA, the CDR3 is TGCGCCAGCAGTGACCTTGCCAGGGAAACCGGGGAGCTGTTTTTT.